What follows are 30 T cell receptor beta chains derived from one specimen sequenced in a study of cytomegalovirus exposure and HLA in healthy donors. PCR used 60 Vbeta primers and 13 Jbeta primers. Here immunoSEQ multiplex PCR was the method, and the copy in TCRdb shows in-frame clones only, minus some. The data hold 150,000 to 200,000 clones, with 65% to 85% observed a single time. The material sequenced was PBMCs. The receptors shown here come from a man aged 35 to 55 in good health and CMV-seropositive.

A few counts support this clone. The V call is TRBV15, the J call TRBJ2-2; 7 nucleotides align to TRBD1. Trimming cost V 5 bases and J 3 bases; bases outside gene matches: 3. The CDR3 is 14 amino acids. Germline CDR1 reads LNHNV; CDR2 reads YYDKDF (reference sequence). The CDR3 spells CATSGQGDTGELFF. As DNA, the CDR3 is TGTGCCACCAGCGGGCAGGGGGACACCGGGGAGCTGTTTTTT.

The chain carries TRBV7-6 and TRBJ2-1; 12 bases are a match to TRBD1. J lost 7 bases, V lost 5 bases, and 9 bases had no gene match. There are 16 residues in the CDR3. The germline CDR1 and CDR2 sequences are SGHVS and FNYEAQ. CDR3 amino acids: CASSLGTGGIGNEQFF. The CDR3 region has the DNA TGTGCCAGCAGCCTCGGGACAGGGGGCATCGGGAATGAGCAGTTCTTC. Looking up the rest from reference TRBV7-6 and TRBJ2-1 gives the full variable domain: GAGVSQSPRYKVTKRGQDVALRCDPISGHVSLYWYRQALGQGPEFLTYFNYEAQQDKSGLPNDRFSAERPEGSISTLTIQRTEQRDSAMYRCASSLGTGGIGNEQFFGPGTRLTVL.

The table lists this clone with a few counts. V gene TRBV25-1 combines with J gene TRBJ2-7; 7 positions match TRBD1. Unmatched junction bases numbered 3, after V lost 4 bases and J lost 0 bases. The CDR3 loop spans 14 amino acids. Germline-derived CDR1 and CDR2 are MGHDK and SYGVNS. CDR3 loop: CASSGAGGSYEQYF. As DNA, the CDR3 is TGTGCCAGCAGTGGGGCAGGGGGCTCCTACGAGCAGTACTTC.

Written as DNA, the CDR3 is TGTGCCAGCAGTGAACCAGGACAGCTTTACGAGCAGTACTTC. This codes for CASSEPGQLYEQYF. The rearrangement uses TRBV25-1 and TRBJ2-7, with TRBD1 as a possible D gene (6 bases). V gave up 2 bases and J gave up 4 bases, with 12 bases separating them. Germline assignment: CDR1 MGHDK and CDR2 SYGVNS. This CDR3 contains 14 residues.

The chain recombines TRBV5-1 with TRBJ1-4, with TRBD1 identical over 10 bases. CDR3 length equals 14 residues. CDR1 and CDR2 from the germline V gene are SGHRS and YFSETQ. J lost 6 bases, V lost 4 bases, and 3 bases had no gene match. The CDR3 spells CASSRGTGDEKLFF. CDR3 in DNA: TGCGCCAGCAGCCGCGGGACAGGGGATGAAAAACTGTTTTTT. Variable domain in full (rest from reference TRBV5-1 and TRBJ1-4): KAGVTQTPRYLIKTRGQQVTLSCSPISGHRSVSWYQQTPGQGLQFLFEYFSETQRNKGNFPGRFSGRQFSNSRSEMNVSTLELGDSALYLCASSRGTGDEKLFFGSGTQLSVL.

The chain employs TRBV4-2 and TRBJ2-7, with 10 bases fitting TRBD2. CDR3 length: 14 amino acids. Trimming at V came to 1 base and at J to 5 bases, leaving 2 bases not matched to a gene. The germline CDR1 and CDR2 sequences are LGHNA and YNFKEQ. As DNA, the CDR3 is TGTGCCAGCAGCCAAGCGCTAGCGGGAGACGAGCAGTACTTC. Protein product: CASSQALAGDEQYF.

The chain uses TRBV7-2 and TRBJ1-4, with TRBD1 matching 10 bases. Unmatched junction bases numbered 2, after V lost 3 bases and J lost 7 bases. This CDR3 is built from 14 residues. The V gene's germline CDR1 is SGHTA and CDR2 FQGNSA. CDR3 DNA sequence: TGTGCCAGCAGCTTCAGACAGGGGGCTGAAAAACTGTTTTTT. This encodes CASSFRQGAEKLFF.

The rearrangement uses TRBV28 and TRBJ1-5, with TRBD1 matching 8 bases. Losses at the gene ends were 2 bases for V and 2 bases for J; bases not matched to a gene: 5. The V gene's germline CDR1 is MDHEN and CDR2 SYDVKM. The CDR3 covers 16 residues. The CDR3 sequence: CASSLAQGQGNQPQHF. The CDR3 DNA follows: TGTGCCAGCAGTTTAGCCCAGGGACAGGGCAATCAGCCCCAGCATTTT.

The chain has TRBV15 and TRBJ1-5; 8 bases match TRBD1. Germline lookup yields CDR1 LNHNV and CDR2 YYDKDF (reference sequence). This CDR3 is 18 amino acids long. The ends lost 1 base at V and 4 bases at J; junction bases unmatched: 12. This CDR3 is CATSRGTGRVSGNQPQHF. DNA for the CDR3: TGTGCCACCAGCAGAGGGACAGGGAGAGTGTCGGGTAATCAGCCCCAGCATTTT.

The chain links TRBV29-1 to TRBJ2-5; D is possibly TRBD1 (6 bases). The DNA end favors TRBJ2-7, so the J call may be wrong. The germline V gene encodes CDR1 SQVTM and CDR2 ANQGSEA. The CDR3 loop spans 13 amino acids. The DNA for the CDR3 is TGCAGCGTTGACGGGCAGGGGAACTACGAGCAGTACTTC. Translated, it gives CSVDGQGNYEQYF.

This chain joins TRBV5-1 and TRBJ2-2; possibly TRBD2 for D (6 bases). The ends were cut back, 3 bases at V and 5 bases at J, with 14 bases in the middle. Germline assignment: CDR1 SGHRS and CDR2 YFSETQ. The CDR3 is made up of 15 amino acids. For the CDR3, the DNA is TGCGCCAGCAGCTCCGTGGGGACTCGTACCGGGGAGCTGTTTTTT. This translates into CASSSVGTRTGELFF.

The genes are TRBV11-3 and TRBJ2-4; 7 bases are a match to TRBD2. Unmatched junction bases numbered 1, after V lost 5 bases and J lost 0 bases. Germline V CDR1 and CDR2: SGHNT, YENEEA. CDR3 length: 14 amino acids. The CDR3 reads CASSGGEAKNIQYF. CDR3 DNA: TGTGCCAGCAGCGGGGGGGAAGCCAAAAACATTCAGTACTTC.

This clone was picked up a small number of times. The chain couples TRBV19 to TRBJ2-3; a possible D gene is TRBD2 (5 bases). CDR3 length equals 15 residues. V dropped 6 bases and J dropped 3 bases, with 16 bases sitting between them. Germline CDR1 is LNHDA and CDR2 is SQIVND (reference sequence). The CDR3 is CASRIGIIATDTQYF. In DNA form, the CDR3 reads TGTGCCAGTAGGATCGGGATAATCGCAACAGATACGCAGTATTTT.

The chain combines TRBV2 with TRBJ1-4, with 7 nucleotides matching TRBD1. V trimming: 5 bases; J trimming: 3 bases; junction bases outside the gene matches: 9. The CDR3 has 16 amino acids. Germline lookup yields CDR1 SNHLY and CDR2 FYNNEI. Here the CDR3 DNA reads TGTGCCAGCAGTTTGGACAGGACTCGGCCTAATGAAAAACTGTTTTTT. Amino acids: CASSLDRTRPNEKLFF.

The rearrangement joins TRBV2 to TRBJ2-2; TRBD1 is a possible D gene (5 bases). The germline gives CDR1 SNHLY, CDR2 FYNNEI. CDR3 size: 14 residues. Trimming left V 2 bases short and J 7 bases short, with 11 bases between. In DNA form, the CDR3 reads TGTGCCAGCAGTGAAATGGGGCTTGTCGGGGAGCTGTTTTTT. Amino acid sequence: CASSEMGLVGELFF. The variable domain in full, completed from reference TRBV2 and TRBJ2-2, reads EPEVTQTPSHQVTQMGQEVILRCVPISNHLYFYWYRQILGQKVEFLVSFYNNEISEKSEIFDDQFSVERPDGSNFTLKIRSTKLEDSAMYFCASSEMGLVGELFFGEGSRLTVL.

This clone was seen more than once but under ten times. The chain is built from TRBV6-6 and TRBJ2-2, with 7 bases fitting TRBD2. The V gene's germline CDR1 is MNHNY and CDR2 SVGAGI (reference sequence). This CDR3 has 14 amino acids. V gave up 6 bases and J gave up 4 bases; unmatched junction bases: 5. CDR3 sequence reads: CASSRERGTGELFF. DNA for the CDR3: TGTGCCAGCAGCAGGGAGCGGGGCACCGGGGAGCTGTTTTTT.

This chain uses TRBV7-9 with TRBJ1-1; maybe TRBD1 (6 bases). The CDR3 sequence is 14 residues long. Germline V gene sequence: CDR1 SEHNR, CDR2 FQNEAQ (reference sequence). V was shortened by 5 bases and J by 1 base, with 11 bases between the two germline ends. As DNA, the CDR3 is TGTGCCAGCAGCGTTGGACAGACGAACACTGAAGCTTTCTTT. Protein: CASSVGQTNTEAFF.

The J gene is TRBJ2-7, the V gene TRBV27; TRBD2 agrees at 10 bases. The CDR3 is 12 amino acids. Germline CDR1 is MNHEY and CDR2 is SMNVEV (reference sequence). After removal of 7 bases from V and 7 bases from J, the junction contained 4 bases not matched to a gene. CDR3: CASKAGGKEQYF. The CDR3, as DNA: TGTGCCAGCAAAGCGGGAGGGAAGGAGCAGTACTTC.

The J gene is TRBJ1-1, the V gene TRBV7-2; D is undetermined. Germline CDR1 SGHTA, CDR2 FQGNSA. V lost 1 base and J 2 bases, leaving 8 bases between the germline ends. This CDR3 contains 14 residues. The CDR3 is CASSLDSVNTEAFF. CDR3 sequence (DNA): TGTGCCAGCAGCTTAGATTCGGTAAACACTGAAGCTTTCTTT.

The rearrangement links TRBV7-6 to TRBJ1-2, with 8 bases aligning to TRBD1. The length of the CDR3 is 14 residues. Trimming removed 8 bases from V and 0 bases from J; junction bases left unmatched: 5. Germline V gene sequence: CDR1 SGHVS, CDR2 FNYEAQ. CDR3 bases: TGTGCCAGCGGGACGACAGGGGCTAACTATGGCTACACCTTC. Translation gives CASGTTGANYGYTF.

V is TRBV5-1 and J is TRBJ2-1; TRBD2 matches at 8 bases. V dropped 9 bases and J dropped 0; count of bases not matched to a gene: 5. The CDR3 spans 14 residues. Looked up from germline, CDR1 is SGHRS and CDR2 is YFSETQ. The CDR3 DNA reads as TGCGCCAACACTAGCGGCAGCTCCTACAATGAGCAGTTCTTC. Encoded protein: CANTSGSSYNEQFF.

This sequence joins TRBV29-1 and TRBJ1-5, with 7 bases identical to TRBD1. The junction had 3 bases not matched to a gene; V was cut back by 3 bases and J by 4 bases. The length of the CDR3 is 13 residues. Germline loops: CDR1 SQVTM, CDR2 ANQGSEA. CDR3 amino acids: CSVETGKNQPQHF. CDR3 DNA sequence: TGCAGCGTTGAGACAGGGAAAAATCAGCCCCAGCATTTT. Full variable domain (missing parts from reference TRBV29-1 and TRBJ1-5): SAVISQKPSRDICQRGTSLTIQCQVDSQVTMMFWYRQQPGQSLTLIATANQGSEATYESGFVIDKFPISRPNLTFSTLTVSNMSPEDSSIYLCSVETGKNQPQHFGDGTRLSIL.

The table lists this clone with a few counts. The chain couples TRBV6-1 to TRBJ1-2, with unresolved D. Germline CDR1 MNHNS, CDR2 SASEGT. V lost 6 bases to trimming and J lost 5 bases, with 13 bases between them. This CDR3 region has 13 residues. CDR3 DNA sequence: TGTGCCAGCAGGATGGGCAAGGAATATGGCTACACCTTC. It codes for CASRMGKEYGYTF.

V and J are TRBV18 and TRBJ2-7, with 8 bases aligning to TRBD1. The junction had 4 bases not matched to a gene; V was cut back by 8 bases and J by 1 base. Looked up from germline, CDR1 is KGHSH and CDR2 is LQKENI. This CDR3 contains 13 residues. CDR3: CASQDRASYEQYF. The DNA of the CDR3 is TGTGCCAGCCAGGACAGGGCATCCTACGAGCAGTACTTC.

The chain joins TRBV27 to TRBJ2-7; 10 nucleotides match TRBD1. J was trimmed by 9 bases and V by 2 bases; bases with no gene match: 13. The CDR3 spans 16 residues. The germline V gene has CDR1 MNHEY and CDR2 SMNVEV (reference sequence). CDR3 in amino acids: CASSLVGTGVNRRQYF. The CDR3 DNA reads TGTGCCAGCAGTTTAGTTGGGACAGGGGTTAATCGGCGGCAGTACTTC.

J is TRBJ1-2 and V is TRBV13; 7 bases match TRBD1. Germline lookup yields CDR1 PRHDT and CDR2 FYEKMQ (reference sequence). Trimming at V came to 5 bases and at J to 2 bases, leaving 11 bases not matched to a gene. The CDR3 sequence is 16 residues long. The CDR3 DNA reads TGTGCCAGCAGCCCGGGAGGGGACAGAGGCAACTATGGCTACACCTTC. It is translated as CASSPGGDRGNYGYTF. The whole variable domain, remainder taken from reference TRBV13 and TRBJ1-2, is AAGVIQSPRHLIKEKRETATLKCYPIPRHDTVYWYQQGPGQDPQFLISFYEKMQSDKGSIPDRFSAQQFSDYHSELNMSSLELGDSALYFCASSPGGDRGNYGYTFGSGTRLTVV.

The V gene is TRBV15, the J gene TRBJ1-2, with D maybe TRBD1 (6 bases). V lost 1 base and J lost 0, with 12 bases in between. The germline V gene encodes CDR1 LNHNV and CDR2 YYDKDF (reference sequence). This CDR3 is 16 amino acids long. The CDR3 DNA sequence: TGTGCCACCAGCAGAGCAGGGGCGGGAGCTAACTATGGCTACACCTTC. It encodes CATSRAGAGANYGYTF.

J is TRBJ1-2 and V is TRBV27, with D uncertain. Trimming removed 5 bases from V and 8 bases from J, with 15 bases in between. CDR1 is MNHEY, CDR2 SMNVEV, per germline (reference sequence). There are 13 residues in the CDR3. The CDR3 nucleotides read TGTGCCAGCAGTCAAACGACGGCGACAGGCTACACCTTC. Amino acids: CASSQTTATGYTF.

The V and J genes are TRBV6-6 and TRBJ2-5; TRBD1 might be the D (5 bases). The closer fit of TRBJ2-7 to the DNA end suggests the J call may be wrong. The germline V gene encodes CDR1 MNHNY and CDR2 SVGAGI (reference sequence). The CDR3 spans 13 residues. The CDR3 loop reads CASSPDSPYEQYF. Written as DNA, the CDR3 is TGTGCCAGCAGTCCAGACAGTCCGTACGAGCAGTACTTC.

This chain joins TRBV6-1 and TRBJ1-2; perhaps TRBD1 as D (6 bases). Between the trimmed V and J ends, which lost 8 bases and 6 bases, there was a span of 16 bases. This CDR3 spans 13 amino acids. Germline V gives CDR1 MNHNS, CDR2 SASEGT. In nucleotides, the CDR3 is TGTGCCAGCGGACAGCTTCTAGGGGATGGCTACACCTTC. It yields the protein CASGQLLGDGYTF.